Each of the 25 T cell receptor beta chains below was sequenced from the same sample in a study of T cells in Graves' hyperthyroidism and ophthalmopathy. Amplification of TCR beta CDR3 regions used RNA as the template. Primed by the HTBI set, a first-round RT-PCR was run on the TCR CDR3. TCRdb fed the multiplex PCR reads into MiXCR, producing one record per CDR3 protein. The sample records some 300,000 distinct CDR3 sequences, approximately 14% being singletons. Sequencing was carried out using blood. The receptors stem from a woman in her thirties or forties with Graves' hyperthyroidism.

The chain combines TRBV2 with TRBJ2-3; TRBD2 matches 10 bases. The CDR3 has 18 amino acids. Germline V gene sequence: CDR1 SNHLY, CDR2 FYNNEI. Trimming took 8 bases from V and 5 from J; bases not matched to a gene: 19. The CDR3 region is CASSPMMSGRAGGDTQYF. As DNA, the CDR3 is TGTGCCAGCTCACCGATGATGAGCGGGAGGGCCGGTGGAGATACGCAGTATTTT. The variable domain in full, with the rest retrieved from reference TRBV2 and TRBJ2-3, is EPEVTQTPSHQVTQMGQEVILRCVPISNHLYFYWYRQILGQKVEFLVSFYNNEISEKSEIFDDQFSVERPDGSNFTLKIRSTKLEDSAMYFCASSPMMSGRAGGDTQYFGPGTRLTVL.

This clonotype was recorded a few times. This sequence joins TRBV30 and TRBJ1-1, with D tentatively TRBD1 (5 bases). Deletions cut 8 bases from V and 8 bases from J, with 24 bases between. This CDR3 contains 14 residues. CDR1 is GTSNPN and CDR2 is SVGIG in the germline V gene (reference sequence). The CDR3 spells CASSAGTLRAEAFF. In DNA form, the CDR3 reads TGTGCCAGCTCGGCCGGGACTCTCCGGGCCGAAGCTTTCTTT.

The chain is built from TRBV30 and TRBJ2-2; D not resolved. The CDR3 extends over 12 amino acids. Deletions cut 0 bases from V and 5 bases from J, with 4 bases between. Germline V CDR1 and CDR2: GTSNPN, SVGIG (reference sequence). CDR3 residues: CAWSVQTGELFF. The DNA of the CDR3 is TGTGCCTGGAGTGTACAGACCGGGGAGCTGTTTTTT.

Concerning this clonotype: The conserved phenylalanine or tryptophan normally closing the CDR3 is absent here, so this likely arose from a read error. It is unclear where the CDR3 begins or ends on the DNA, so no DNA is shown, and the CDR3 is as TCRdb lists it. The chain joins TRBV7-2 to TRBJ1-5. CDR1 and CDR2 from the germline V gene are SGHTA and FQGNSA. From its first to its last residue, the CDR3 has 9 amino acids. The CDR3 here is CASSPGLAG.

The CDR3 is CASSAGTGFNYGYTF. The CDR3 DNA is TGTGCCAGCAGCGCCGGGACAGGGTTTAACTATGGCTACACCTTC. This rearrangement joins TRBV27 to TRBJ1-2, with 9 bases identical to TRBD1. CDR3 length: 15 residues. The V and J ends lost 6 bases and 1 base, in that order; junction bases with no gene match: 6. The germline gives CDR1 MNHEY, CDR2 SMNVEV (reference sequence).

This clonotype was detected a few times. This chain links TRBV5-1 with TRBJ1-4; 7 nucleotides agree with TRBD1. Trimming cost V 4 bases and J 5 bases; bases outside gene matches: 11. CDR1 and CDR2 (germline): SGHRS, YFSETQ. The CDR3 spans 16 residues. This CDR3 is CASSPFGQAGNEKLFF. The DNA for the CDR3 is TGCGCCAGCAGCCCATTTGGACAGGCCGGGAATGAAAAACTGTTTTTT.

This clonotype was recorded many times. V gene TRBV30 combines with J gene TRBJ2-5, with a weak D call TRBD2 (6 bases). With 2 bases removed from V and 11 bases from J, the gap between germline ends came to 21 bases. This CDR3 contains 14 residues. The germline V gene encodes CDR1 GTSNPN and CDR2 SVGIG (reference sequence). CDR3 DNA sequence: TGTGCCTGGAGTCAACCGGGACTTCTCTCTCATCAGTACTTC. Its protein product is CAWSQPGLLSHQYF.

Many counts were recorded for this clonotype. The V gene is TRBV6-1, the J gene TRBJ2-5; 7 nucleotides align to TRBD2. Trimming removed 4 bases from V and 4 bases from J; junction bases left unmatched: 6. Germline assignment: CDR1 MNHNS and CDR2 SASEGT. The CDR3 runs to 14 residues. The CDR3 is CASSVAGRGETQYF. DNA of the CDR3: TGTGCCAGCAGTGTGGCAGGGAGGGGAGAGACCCAGTACTTC.

This clonotype has at least ten counts. J is TRBJ2-3 and V is TRBV20-1, with TRBD2 matching over 8 bases. Per the germline V gene, CDR1 is DFQATT and CDR2 is SNEGSKA (reference sequence). The CDR3 has 15 amino acids. J gave up 2 bases and V 3 bases, and 7 bases lay outside the gene matches. The CDR3 region is CSASKLAETTDTQYF. The CDR3 bases are TGCAGTGCTAGTAAACTAGCGGAGACCACAGATACGCAGTATTTT.

This chain uses TRBV11-2 with TRBJ1-2, with D perhaps matching TRBD1 (6 bases). The CDR3 sequence is 16 residues long. Germline assignment: CDR1 SGHAT and CDR2 FQNNGV. V was cut by 0 bases and J by 0 bases, with 11 bases left in between. In nucleotides, the CDR3 is TGTGCCAGCAGCTTAGATAGCGGGGGCCCTAACTATGGCTACACCTTC. It encodes CASSLDSGGPNYGYTF.

In this sample, this clonotype turned up many times. This sequence joins TRBV19 and TRBJ1-1; TRBD1 aligns across 9 bases. The germline V gene encodes CDR1 LNHDA and CDR2 SQIVND (reference sequence). The trim removed 5 bases at V and 3 bases at J, leaving 7 bases unmatched. This CDR3 comprises 15 residues. The CDR3 reads CASSPDRGPYTEAFF. CDR3 sequence (DNA): TGTGCCAGTAGTCCGGACAGGGGACCCTACACTGAAGCTTTCTTT.

The chain couples TRBV19 to TRBJ1-5, with D maybe TRBD1 (6 bases). CDR3 length: 14 residues. Trimming removed 4 bases from V and 5 bases from J, with 12 bases in between. Per germline, CDR1 LNHDA and CDR2 SQIVND (reference sequence). In DNA, the CDR3 is TGTGCCAGTAGTAAACAGGGCGAGTATCAGCCCCAGCATTTT. This encodes CASSKQGEYQPQHF.

About this clonotype: A much larger clone lies a single base off, so this may be a read error. This CDR3 is missing its conserved last phenylalanine or tryptophan, likely due to a read error. This chain connects TRBV7-9 to TRBJ1-5; D ambiguous. The germline V gene has CDR1 SEHNR and CDR2 FQNEAQ (reference sequence). The CDR3 has 12 residues. Trimming stripped 1 base from V and 4 bases from J, with 2 bases between. The CDR3 sequence is CASSLDNQPQHL. For the CDR3, the DNA is TGTGCCAGCAGCTTAGATAATCAGCCCCAGCATCTT.

Ten or more counts support this clonotype. The chain combines TRBV12-3 or TRBV12-4 with TRBJ2-5, with 7 bases fitting TRBD1. The V and J ends lost 5 bases and 4 bases, in that order; junction bases with no gene match: 16. The CDR3 spans 17 residues. CDR3 nucleotide sequence: TGTGCCAGCAGTAAGAGACAGGGTAGCATTGAGTCAGAGACCCAGTACTTC. It specifies CASSKRQGSIESETQYF.

The chain uses TRBV10-3 and TRBJ1-2; D not certain. This CDR3 is built from 14 residues. Germline V gene sequence: CDR1 ENHRY, CDR2 SYGVKD. The V gene lost 0 bases and the J gene lost 1 base, with 6 bases spanning the gap. The CDR3 loop reads CAISESGGNYGYTF. The CDR3 DNA sequence: TGTGCCATCAGTGAGTCCGGAGGTAACTATGGCTACACCTTC.

This clonotype was seen more than once but under ten times. The chain recombines TRBV5-1 with TRBJ2-7; no clear D. The CDR3 is 15 amino acids. Trimming shortened V by 0 bases and J by 3 bases, and 13 bases separated the two germline ends. Per the germline V gene, CDR1 is SGHRS and CDR2 is YFSETQ. The CDR3 DNA reads TGCGCCAGCAGCTTGGAACCCTCTTCTGTCTACGAGCAGTACTTC. It is translated as CASSLEPSSVYEQYF.

This clonotype has ten or more counts. The chain joins TRBV11-2 to TRBJ2-5; 11 bases match TRBD2. The CDR3 covers 15 residues. Trimming cost V 4 bases and J 4 bases; bases outside gene matches: 5. CDR1 and CDR2 (germline): SGHAT, FQNNGV. The DNA of the CDR3 is TGTGCCAGCAGCTCGGGACTAGCGGCGTCAGAGACCCAGTACTTC. Translating gives CASSSGLAASETQYF.

This clonotype was seen at least ten times. The chain joins TRBV18 to TRBJ1-5, with 7 bases that match TRBD1. This CDR3 contains 15 residues. Germline V gene data show CDR1 as KGHSH and CDR2 as LQKENI. V shed 1 base and J 5 bases; nucleotides not matched to a gene: 5. The DNA for the CDR3 is TGTGCCAGCTCACCACACACAGGGGTGGATCAGCCCCAGCATTTT. Residues: CASSPHTGVDQPQHF. The complete variable domain, with remaining parts taken from reference TRBV18 and TRBJ1-5, reads NAGVMQNPRHLVRRRGQEARLRCSPMKGHSHVYWYRQLPEEGLKFMVYLQKENIIDESGMPKERFSAEFPKEGPSILRIQQVVRGDSAAYFCASSPHTGVDQPQHFGDGTRLSIL.

The sample holds many counts of this clonotype. The V gene is TRBV3-1, the J gene TRBJ1-4; D is unclear. Trimming left V 3 bases short and J 6 bases short, with 14 bases between. The germline CDR1 and CDR2 sequences are LGHDT and YNNKEL (reference sequence). The CDR3 spans 15 residues. The CDR3 here is CASSQGRETYEKLFF. The CDR3 DNA reads as TGTGCCAGCAGCCAGGGCCGCGAAACGTATGAAAAACTGTTTTTT.

This clonotype has more than one count but fewer than ten. The rearrangement uses TRBV20-1 and TRBJ1-5, with D perhaps TRBD1 (5 bases). CDR1 and CDR2 from the germline V gene are DFQATT and SNEGSKA (reference sequence). Trimming took off 0 bases at V and 1 base at J, with 10 bases between the two ends. CDR3 length: 15 amino acids. The CDR3 sequence: CSARDGRGSNQPQHF. The CDR3 region has the DNA TGCAGTGCTAGAGATGGAAGGGGAAGCAATCAGCCCCAGCATTTT.

The chain recombines TRBV19 with TRBJ2-7; 8 bases match TRBD2. The CDR3 consists of 16 residues. Germline CDR1 is LNHDA and CDR2 is SQIVND (reference sequence). V dropped 5 bases and J dropped 2; count of bases not matched to a gene: 11. The CDR3: CASSSLGLGIPYEQYF. In DNA, the CDR3 is TGTGCCAGTAGTTCGCTGGGACTAGGAATTCCCTACGAGCAGTACTTC.

This clonotype was observed at least ten times. The chain is built from TRBV3-1 and TRBJ1-3; D is unresolved. The CDR3 runs to 14 residues. V lost 1 base to trimming and J lost 1 base, with 5 bases between them. Germline CDR1 LGHDT, CDR2 YNNKEL (reference sequence). The CDR3 nucleotides are TGTGCCAGCAGCCAAGCAGGATCTGGAAACACCATATATTTT. Translating it yields CASSQAGSGNTIYF. Using reference TRBV3-1 and TRBJ1-3 for the parts outside the CDR3, the full variable domain is DTAVSQTPKYLVTQMGNDKSIKCEQNLGHDTMYWYKQDSKKFLKIMFSYNNKELIINETVPNRFSPKSPDKAHLNLHINSLELGDSAVYFCASSQAGSGNTIYFGEGSWLTVV.

This clonotype was picked up one time. It may be a read error: a sequence one base away is much more abundant. The genes are TRBV24-1 and TRBJ1-2, with TRBD1 as a possible D gene (5 bases). CDR3 size: 11 residues. The germline gives CDR1 KGHDR, CDR2 SFDVKD. CDR3 residues: CTTSDWGGYTF. As DNA, the CDR3 is TGTACCACCAGTGATTGGGGCGGCTACACCTTC.

This clonotype came up once. This rearrangement joins TRBV4-1 to TRBJ1-5; D is possibly TRBD1 (5 bases). This CDR3 is 14 amino acids long. CDR1 is MGHRA and CDR2 is YSYEKL in the germline V gene. V lost 0 bases and J 5 bases, leaving 8 bases between the germline ends. The CDR3 spells CASSQDQGYQPQHF. CDR3 bases: TGCGCCAGCAGCCAAGATCAGGGTTATCAGCCCCAGCATTTT.

This chain connects TRBV6-1 to TRBJ1-4; 7 bases fit TRBD1. CDR3 size: 14 residues. Germline V gene sequence: CDR1 MNHNS, CDR2 SASEGT. Unmatched junction bases numbered 7, after V lost 7 bases and J lost 5 bases. CDR3 in DNA: TGTGCCAGCAACGAGGGACAGCCAAATGAAAAACTGTTTTTT. Its protein is CASNEGQPNEKLFF.